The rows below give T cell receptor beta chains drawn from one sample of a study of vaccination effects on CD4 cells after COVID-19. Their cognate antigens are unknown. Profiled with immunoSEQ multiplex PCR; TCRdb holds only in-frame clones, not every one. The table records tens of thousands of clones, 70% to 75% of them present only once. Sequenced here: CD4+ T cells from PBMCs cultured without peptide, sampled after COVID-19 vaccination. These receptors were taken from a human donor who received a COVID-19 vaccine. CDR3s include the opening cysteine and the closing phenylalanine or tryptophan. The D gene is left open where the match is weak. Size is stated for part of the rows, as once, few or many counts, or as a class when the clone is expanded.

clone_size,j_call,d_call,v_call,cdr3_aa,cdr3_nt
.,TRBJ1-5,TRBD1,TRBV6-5,CASQGQGRNQPQHF,TGTGCCAGCCAGGGACAGGGGCGTAATCAGCCCCAGCATTTT
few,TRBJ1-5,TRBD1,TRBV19,CASSISPRTGGQPQHF,TGTGCCAGTAGTATTTCCCCCAGGACAGGGGGACAGCCCCAGCATTTT
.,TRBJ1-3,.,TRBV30,CAWSRGAGNTIYF,TGTGCCTGGAGCCGGGGAGCTGGAAACACCATATATTTT
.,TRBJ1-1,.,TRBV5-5,CASSGMGGVSTEAFF,TGTGCCAGCAGCGGGATGGGAGGGGTGTCCACTGAAGCTTTCTTT
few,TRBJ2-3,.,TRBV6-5,CASTGGRFTDTQYF,TGTGCCAGCACCGGAGGCCGGTTCACAGATACGCAGTATTTT
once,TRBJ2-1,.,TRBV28,CASGKGHGNEQFF,TGTGCCAGCGGAAAAGGGCACGGGAATGAGCAGTTCTTC
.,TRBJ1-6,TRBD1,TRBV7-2,CASSRPTGGPSPLHF,TGTGCCAGCAGCAGACCGACAGGGGGGCCTTCACCCCTCCACTTT
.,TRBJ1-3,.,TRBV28,CASSLPYPGNTIYF,TGTGCCAGCAGTTTACCATACCCAGGAAACACCATATATTTT
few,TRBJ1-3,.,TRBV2,CASSGAGNTIYF,TGTGCCAGCAGTGGGGCTGGAAACACCATATATTTT
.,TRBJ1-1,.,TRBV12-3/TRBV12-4,CASSPTGYTEAFF,TGTGCCAGCAGTCCCACAGGGTACACTGAAGCTTTCTTT
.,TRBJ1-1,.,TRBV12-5,CASGLEGLGAFF,TGTGCTAGTGGTTTGGAAGGGTTGGGAGCTTTCTTT
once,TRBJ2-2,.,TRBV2,CATKRDTYEGELFF,TGTGCCACCAAACGGGACACCTACGAAGGGGAGCTGTTTTTT
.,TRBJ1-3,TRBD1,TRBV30,CAWSWGTGTGNTIYF,TGTGCCTGGAGTTGGGGGACAGGGACTGGAAACACCATATATTTT
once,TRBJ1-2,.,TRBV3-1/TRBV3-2,CASSQRTGILYGYTF,TGTGCCAGCAGCCAGAGAACCGGGATTCTCTATGGCTACACCTTC
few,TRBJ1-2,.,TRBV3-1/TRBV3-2,CASSQVSGRGDGYTF,TGTGCCAGCAGCCAAGTCTCGGGCAGGGGTGATGGCTACACCTTC
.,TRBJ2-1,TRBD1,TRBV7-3,CASSPGQGLLEQFF,TGTGCCAGCAGCCCGGGACAGGGGCTACTCGAGCAGTTCTTC
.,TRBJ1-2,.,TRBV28,CASSFSGGNYGYTF,TGTGCCAGCAGTTTTAGCGGGGGTAACTATGGCTACACCTTC
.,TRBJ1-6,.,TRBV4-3,CASSQEAQDSLQGSPLHF,TGCGCCAGCAGCCAAGAAGCGCAAGACAGCCTACAAGGATCACCCCTCCACTTT
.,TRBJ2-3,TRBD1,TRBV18,CASSPWTGARDTQYF,TGTGCCAGCTCACCCTGGACAGGGGCCCGAGATACGCAGTATTTT
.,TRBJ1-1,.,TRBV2,CASSVHRMNTEAFF,TGTGCCAGCAGTGTTCACAGGATGAACACTGAAGCTTTCTTT
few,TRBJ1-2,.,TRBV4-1,CASSQEGVRASYTF,TGCGCCAGCAGCCAAGAAGGGGTAAGGGCCTCCTACACCTTC
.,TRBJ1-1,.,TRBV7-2,CASTKLPGVTMNTEAFF,TGTGCCAGCACCAAACTTCCGGGGGTAACCATGAACACTGAAGCTTTCTTT
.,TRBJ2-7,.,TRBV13,CAPGPYEQYF,TGTGCCCCGGGGCCCTACGAGCAGTACTTC
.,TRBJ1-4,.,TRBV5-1,CASSTGGANEKLFF,TGCGCCAGCAGCACGGGGGGCGCTAATGAAAAACTGTTTTTT
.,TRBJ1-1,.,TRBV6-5,CASSYSRNTEAFF,TGTGCCAGCAGTTACTCTAGAAACACTGAAGCTTTCTTT
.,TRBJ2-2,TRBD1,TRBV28,CASKQGGSGELFF,TGTGCCAGCAAACAGGGGGGCTCCGGGGAGCTGTTTTTT
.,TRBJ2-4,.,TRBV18,CASSPLDGVAKNIQYF,TGTGCCAGCTCACCACTCGACGGGGTAGCCAAAAACATTCAGTACTTC
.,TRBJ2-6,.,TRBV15,CATSRGRLNSGANVLTF,TGTGCCACCAGCAGAGGAAGACTGAACTCTGGGGCCAACGTCCTGACTTTC
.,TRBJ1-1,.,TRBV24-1,CATSDDITAEAFF,TGTGCCACCAGTGATGATATCACAGCTGAAGCTTTCTTT
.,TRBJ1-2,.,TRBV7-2,CASSSVGGPRGGYTF,TGTGCCAGCAGCTCCGTGGGGGGGCCGCGGGGTGGCTACACCTTC
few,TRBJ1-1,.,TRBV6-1,CASSTTQGETEAFF,TGTGCCAGCAGTACCACCCAGGGTGAGACTGAAGCTTTCTTT
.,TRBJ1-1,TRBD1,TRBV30,CAWSVTGGTEAFF,TGTGCCTGGAGTGTGACAGGGGGCACTGAAGCTTTCTTT
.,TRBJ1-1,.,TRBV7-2,CASSSPPPRDTEAFF,TGTGCCAGCAGCTCTCCACCCCCAAGGGACACTGAAGCTTTCTTT
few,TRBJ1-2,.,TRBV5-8,CASSFGQTGNGYTF,TGTGCCAGCAGCTTTGGGCAAACGGGAAATGGCTACACCTTC
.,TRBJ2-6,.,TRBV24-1,CATGQGGSGANVLTF,TGTGCCACCGGCCAGGGAGGTTCTGGGGCCAACGTCCTGACTTTC
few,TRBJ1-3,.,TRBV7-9,CASSPRGGVGNTIYF,TGTGCCAGCAGCCCTCGGGGAGGTGTGGGAAACACCATATATTTT
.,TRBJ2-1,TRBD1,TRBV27,CASSFRTGFNNEQFF,TGTGCCAGCAGTTTCAGGACAGGTTTCAACAATGAGCAGTTCTTC
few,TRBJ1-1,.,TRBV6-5,CASSHVGTEAFF,TGTGCCAGCAGCCATGTGGGCACTGAAGCTTTCTTT
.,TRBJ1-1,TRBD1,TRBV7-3,CASSETGGLNTEAFF,TGTGCCAGCAGCGAGACAGGGGGCTTGAACACTGAAGCTTTCTTT
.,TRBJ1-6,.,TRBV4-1,CASSQETGTANSPLHF,TGCGCCAGCAGCCAAGAAACCGGGACGGCTAATTCACCCCTCCACTTT
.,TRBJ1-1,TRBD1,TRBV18,CASSRDRDNTEAFF,TGTGCCAGCTCACGGGACAGGGATAACACTGAAGCTTTCTTT
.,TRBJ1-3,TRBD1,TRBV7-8,CASSPGQGNTIYF,TGTGCCAGCAGCCCGGGACAGGGAAACACCATATATTTT
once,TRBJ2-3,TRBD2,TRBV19,CASSPRETSGTDTQYF,TGTGCCAGTAGTCCCAGGGAGACTAGCGGCACAGATACGCAGTATTTT
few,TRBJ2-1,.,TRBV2,CASSESIGGSYNEQFF,TGTGCCAGCAGTGAAAGTATAGGGGGCTCCTACAATGAGCAGTTCTTC
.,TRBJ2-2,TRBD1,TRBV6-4,CASSASGTGSTGELFF,TGTGCCAGCAGTGCCTCCGGGACAGGGAGTACCGGGGAGCTGTTTTTT
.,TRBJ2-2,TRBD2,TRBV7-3,CASSTSGGDTGELFF,TGTGCCAGCAGCACCAGCGGGGGCGACACCGGGGAGCTGTTTTTT
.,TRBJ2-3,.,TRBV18,CASSSKQPDTQYF,TGTGCCAGCTCATCAAAACAACCTGATACGCAGTATTTT
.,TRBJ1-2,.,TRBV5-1,CASSLGQTVRYGYTF,TGCGCCAGCAGCTTGGGCCAGACAGTTCGTTATGGCTACACCTTC
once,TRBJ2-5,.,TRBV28,CASSLGAWETQYF,TGTGCCAGCAGTTTAGGCGCGTGGGAGACCCAGTACTTC
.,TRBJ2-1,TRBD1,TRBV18,CASSPPQGQGGNEQFF,TGTGCCAGCTCACCTCCGCAAGGACAGGGAGGAAATGAGCAGTTCTTC
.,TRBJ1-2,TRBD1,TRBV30,CAWSVEGARGYTF,TGTGCCTGGAGTGTGGAGGGGGCGCGTGGCTACACCTTC
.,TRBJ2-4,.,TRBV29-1,CSVEMAGPPGIQYF,TGCAGCGTTGAAATGGCAGGCCCCCCGGGTATTCAGTACTTC
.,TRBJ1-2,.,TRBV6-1,CASSEAATGPRYGYTF,TGTGCCAGCAGTGAAGCCGCGACGGGACCCCGTTATGGCTACACCTTC
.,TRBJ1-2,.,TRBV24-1,CATRGAWGSQDYTF,TGTGCCACCAGGGGGGCTTGGGGTTCACAGGACTACACCTTC
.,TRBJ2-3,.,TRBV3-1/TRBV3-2,CASSQEGGVTQYF,TGTGCCAGCAGCCAAGAGGGGGGTGTTACGCAGTATTTT
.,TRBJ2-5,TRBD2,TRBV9,CASSVGLAGATGETQYF,TGTGCCAGCAGCGTAGGACTAGCGGGCGCCACCGGGGAGACCCAGTACTTC
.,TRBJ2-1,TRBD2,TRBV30,CAWSGETSGAASSYNEQFF,TGTGCCTGGAGTGGGGAGACTAGCGGGGCTGCGAGCTCCTACAATGAGCAGTTCTTC
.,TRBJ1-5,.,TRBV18,CASSPLATGNQPQHF,TGTGCCAGCTCACCGTTAGCTACGGGGAATCAGCCCCAGCATTTT
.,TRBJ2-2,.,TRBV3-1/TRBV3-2,CASSLYDRRPGELFF,TGTGCCAGCAGCCTGTATGATCGAAGACCCGGGGAGCTGTTTTTT